The clone carrying this T cell receptor (beta chain) was recorded once. This entry comes from a study of blood T cell repertoires in COVID-19. Profiling relied on immunoSEQ multiplex PCR, and the TCRdb table lists in-frame clones only, not all of them. The data hold over 30,000 clones, with about 82% observed a single time. V lost 8 bases, J lost 0 bases, and 12 bases lay in between. Germline assignment: CDR1 LNHNV and CDR2 YYDKDF (reference sequence). The CDR3 is 14 amino acids. V gene TRBV15 combines with J gene TRBJ2-3; D might be TRBD2 (6 bases). This clonotype was sampled from a man older than 75 with active or convalescent COVID-19. Material: peripheral blood. Written as DNA, the CDR3 is TGTGCCACCGATAGCGGCTCAAGCACAGATACGCAGTATTTT. It specifies CATDSGSSTDTQYF. The entire variable domain, with the rest obtained from reference TRBV15 and TRBJ2-3, is as follows: DAMVIQNPRYQVTQFGKPVTLSCSQTLNHNVMYWYQQKSSQAPKLLFHYYDKDFNNEADTPDNFQSRRPNTSFCFLDIRSPGLGDTAMYLCATDSGSSTDTQYFGPGTRLTVL.